This TCR beta chain was identified during a study of blood T cells in healthy people across ages. Study-wide results and limits: TCR beta diversity was tightly associated with the proportion of naive T cells.

Germline CDR1 SGHTA, CDR2 FQGNSA. V shed 7 bases and J shed 4 bases, with 16 bases lying between them. This CDR3 has 14 amino acids. This clonotype was seen a handful of times. Its antigen is not identified. The authors ran a second PCR of 7 to 11 cycles using a sample-barcoded 5' primer and a J-beta primer mix. The template-switch adaptor was a 5' adaptor with 12 random nucleotides. It tagged each cDNA molecule. TCRdb recomputed calls from the 5' RACE reads with MiXCR, one row per CDR3 protein. Of about 930,000 distinct CDR3 sequences listed, 25% to 35% are singletons. These same records also appear under a second study, on T cells of mothers and their children. From that report: The study obtained over 8.5 million TCR beta CDR3 reads per mother and some 3 million per child.

This TCR was recovered from a woman aged 40 to 50 in good health. Sequenced: blood. V is TRBV7-2 and J is TRBJ1-2, with a weak D call TRBD1 (5 bases). The CDR3 loop is CASTSWGDTYGYTF. DNA for the CDR3: TGTGCCAGCACCTCATGGGGGGATACCTATGGCTACACCTTC.